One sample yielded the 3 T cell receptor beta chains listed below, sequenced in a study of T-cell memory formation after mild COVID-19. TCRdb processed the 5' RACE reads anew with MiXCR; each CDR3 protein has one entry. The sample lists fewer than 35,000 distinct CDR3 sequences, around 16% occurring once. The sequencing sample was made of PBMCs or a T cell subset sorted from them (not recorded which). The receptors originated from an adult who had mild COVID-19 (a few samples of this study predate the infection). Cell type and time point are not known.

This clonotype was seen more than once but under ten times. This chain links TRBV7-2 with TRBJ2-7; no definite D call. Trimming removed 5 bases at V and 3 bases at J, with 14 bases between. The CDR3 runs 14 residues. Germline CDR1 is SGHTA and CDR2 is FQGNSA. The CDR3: CASSVGYGGYEQYF. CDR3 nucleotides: TGTGCCAGCAGCGTAGGTTATGGCGGCTACGAGCAGTACTTC.

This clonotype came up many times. CDR3 amino acids: CSARSGGDVEQFF. For the CDR3, the DNA is TGCAGTGCTAGATCGGGAGGGGACGTTGAGCAGTTCTTC. The chain is built from TRBV20-1 and TRBJ2-1; 8 bases agree with TRBD2. Per the germline V gene, CDR1 is DFQATT and CDR2 is SNEGSKA (reference sequence). This CDR3 spans 13 amino acids. V was pared by 2 bases and J by 9 bases, with 6 bases of the junction left unmatched.

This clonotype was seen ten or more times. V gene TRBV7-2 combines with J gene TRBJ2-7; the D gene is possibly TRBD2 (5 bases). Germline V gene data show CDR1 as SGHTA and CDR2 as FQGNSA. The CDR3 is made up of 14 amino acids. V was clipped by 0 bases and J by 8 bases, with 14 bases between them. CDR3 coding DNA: TGTGCCAGCAGCTTAGCGACGACTAATTCTAAGCAGTACTTC. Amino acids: CASSLATTNSKQYF.